This TCR beta chain comes out of a study of cytotoxic CD8 clonotypes in ibrutinib-treated CLL. Germline values: CDR1 SEHNR, CDR2 FQNEAQ (reference sequence). Trimming shortened V by 5 bases and J by 4 bases, and 17 bases separated the two germline ends. The CDR3 extends over 15 amino acids. Target depth was 1 in 200,000 to 1 in 1 million T cells, about 10x per clonotype. Libraries were prepared by immunoSEQ multiplex PCR; TCRdb keeps only in-frame clonotypes and omits some of them. The profile shows roughly 170,000 clones, approximately 80% of them singletons. The receptor was isolated from a human donor with chronic lymphocytic leukemia. V and J are TRBV7-9 and TRBJ1-1, with D tentatively TRBD1 (6 bases). The sequences come from PBMCs, collected after 24 months of ibrutinib treatment. In nucleotides, the CDR3 is TGTGCCAGCAGCATGGGTACAGGGATCGGCACTGAAGCTTTCTTT. This translates into CASSMGTGIGTEAFF.